Following are 6 T cell receptor beta chains from one sample sequenced in a study of blood T cell repertoires in COVID-19. Sequencing used immunoSEQ multiplex PCR; TCRdb keeps in-frame clones, though not all of them. Of 90,000 to 140,000 clones in the sample, roughly 80% were seen once. The sequenced material came from peripheral blood. The receptors come from a woman aged 70-85 years with acute or convalescent COVID-19.

J is TRBJ2-1 and V is TRBV7-2, with unresolved D. Trimming left V 1 base short and J 5 bases short, with 6 bases between. Germline V gene sequence: CDR1 SGHTA, CDR2 FQGNSA. The CDR3 is made up of 13 amino acids. The CDR3 DNA reads as TGTGCCAGCAGCTTAGGGCCAAACAATGAGCAGTTCTTC. Translating it yields CASSLGPNNEQFF.

V is TRBV5-6 and J is TRBJ2-1, with unresolved D. CDR1 and CDR2 (germline): SGHDT, YYEEEE. V lost 2 bases and J 0 bases, leaving 9 bases between the germline ends. This CDR3 is 15 amino acids long. The chain's CDR3 is CASSFLLSSYNEQFF. The CDR3 DNA reads TGTGCCAGCAGCTTTCTTCTTAGCTCCTACAATGAGCAGTTCTTC. Based on the CDR3 plus reference TRBV5-6 and TRBJ2-1, the full variable domain is DAGVTQSPTHLIKTRGQQVTLRCSPKSGHDTVSWYQQALGQGPQFIFQYYEEEERQRGNFPDRFSGHQFPNYSSELNVNALLLGDSALYLCASSFLLSSYNEQFFGPGTRLTVL.

The V gene is TRBV24-1, the J gene TRBJ2-1; unclear D gene. The germline V gene has CDR1 KGHDR and CDR2 SFDVKD. The CDR3 spans 15 residues. Trimming removed 3 bases from V and 4 bases from J, with 12 bases in between. Written as DNA, the CDR3 is TGTGCCACCAGTGATGCGGTTGGTCAATACAATGAGCAGTTCTTC. Its translation is CATSDAVGQYNEQFF.

This clone showed up just a few times. This sequence joins TRBV6-2 or TRBV6-3 and TRBJ1-1, with a possible D match to TRBD1 (5 bases). The CDR3 contains 16 residues. V was pared by 2 bases and J by 4 bases, with 17 bases between. CDR1 and CDR2 from the germline V gene are MNHEY and SVGEGT. The CDR3 loop reads CASSYNIRGRSTEAFF. CDR3 bases: TGTGCCAGCAGTTACAACATCCGGGGGAGAAGCACTGAAGCTTTCTTT.

The rearrangement joins TRBV12-5 to TRBJ2-5; D is perhaps TRBD1 (6 bases). The CDR3 has 14 amino acids. The V and J ends lost 8 bases and 5 bases respectively, with 18 bases between them. CDR1 is LGHNT and CDR2 is FRNRAP in the germline V gene. The CDR3 loop reads CASFAEGVEETQYF. The DNA of the CDR3 is TGTGCTAGTTTCGCCGAGGGGGTTGAGGAGACCCAGTACTTC.

This clone has more than one count but fewer than ten. The chain is built from TRBV19 and TRBJ1-1; unclear D gene. The germline V gene encodes CDR1 LNHDA and CDR2 SQIVND (reference sequence). V lost 4 bases to trimming and J lost 3 bases, with 15 bases between them. The CDR3 extends over 15 amino acids. Here the CDR3 DNA reads TGTGCCAGTAGTAGGTTGGGTCTACGGGACACTGAAGCTTTCTTT. As protein: CASSRLGLRDTEAFF.